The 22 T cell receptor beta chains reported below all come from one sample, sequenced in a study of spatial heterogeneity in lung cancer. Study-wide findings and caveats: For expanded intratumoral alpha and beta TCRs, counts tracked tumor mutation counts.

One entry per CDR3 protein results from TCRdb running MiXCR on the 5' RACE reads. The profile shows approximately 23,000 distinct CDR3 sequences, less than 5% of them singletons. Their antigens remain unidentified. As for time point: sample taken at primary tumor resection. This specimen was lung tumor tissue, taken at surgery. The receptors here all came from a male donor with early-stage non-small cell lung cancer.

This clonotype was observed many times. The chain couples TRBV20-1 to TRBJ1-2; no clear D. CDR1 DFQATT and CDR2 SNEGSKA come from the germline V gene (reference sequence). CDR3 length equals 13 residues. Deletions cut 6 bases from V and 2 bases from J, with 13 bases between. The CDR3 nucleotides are TGCAGTGCCCCCCCCCCGGAGAACTATGGCTACACCTTC. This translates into CSAPPPENYGYTF.

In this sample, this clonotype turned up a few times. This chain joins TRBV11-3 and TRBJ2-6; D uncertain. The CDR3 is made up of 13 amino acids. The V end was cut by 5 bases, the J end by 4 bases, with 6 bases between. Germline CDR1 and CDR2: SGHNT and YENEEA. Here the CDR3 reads CASSASGANVLTF. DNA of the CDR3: TGTGCCAGCAGCGCCTCGGGGGCCAACGTCCTGACTTTC.

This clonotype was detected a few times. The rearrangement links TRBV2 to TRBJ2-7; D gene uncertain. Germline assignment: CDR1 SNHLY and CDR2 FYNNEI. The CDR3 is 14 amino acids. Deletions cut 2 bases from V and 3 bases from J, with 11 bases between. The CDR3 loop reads CASSELARHYEQYF. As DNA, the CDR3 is TGTGCCAGCAGTGAATTGGCCAGGCACTACGAGCAGTACTTC.

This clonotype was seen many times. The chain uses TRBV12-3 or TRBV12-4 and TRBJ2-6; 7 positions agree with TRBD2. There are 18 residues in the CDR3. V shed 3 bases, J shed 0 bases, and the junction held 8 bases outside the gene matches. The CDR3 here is CASSFWGRGRSGANVLTF. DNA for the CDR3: TGTGCCAGCAGTTTTTGGGGGAGGGGACGCTCTGGGGCCAACGTCCTGACTTTC.

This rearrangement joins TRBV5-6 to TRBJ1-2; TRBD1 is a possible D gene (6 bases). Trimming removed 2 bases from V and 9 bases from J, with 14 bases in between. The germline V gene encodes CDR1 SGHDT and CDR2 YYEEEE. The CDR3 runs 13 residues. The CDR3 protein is CASSLYRVDSYTF. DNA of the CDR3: TGTGCCAGCAGCTTATACAGGGTGGATAGCTACACCTTC.

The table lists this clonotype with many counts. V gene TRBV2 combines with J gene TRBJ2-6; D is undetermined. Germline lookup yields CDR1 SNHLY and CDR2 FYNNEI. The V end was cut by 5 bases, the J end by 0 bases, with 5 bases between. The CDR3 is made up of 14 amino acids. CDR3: CASSRDSGANVLTF. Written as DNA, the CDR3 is TGTGCCAGCAGTAGGGACTCTGGGGCCAACGTCCTGACTTTC.

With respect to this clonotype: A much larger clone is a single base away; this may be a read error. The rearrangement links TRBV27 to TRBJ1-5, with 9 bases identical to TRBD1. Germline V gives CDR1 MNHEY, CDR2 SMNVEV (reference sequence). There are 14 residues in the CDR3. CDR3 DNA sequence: TGTGCCAGAACCGGGACAGGGAGCAATCTGCCCCAGCATTTT. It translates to CARTGTGSNLPQHF.

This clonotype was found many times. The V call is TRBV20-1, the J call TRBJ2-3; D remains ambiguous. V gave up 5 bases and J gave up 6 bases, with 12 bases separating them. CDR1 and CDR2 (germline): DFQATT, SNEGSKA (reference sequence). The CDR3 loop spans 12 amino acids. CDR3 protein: CSALKMADTQYF. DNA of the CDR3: TGCAGTGCTCTTAAGATGGCCGATACGCAGTATTTT.

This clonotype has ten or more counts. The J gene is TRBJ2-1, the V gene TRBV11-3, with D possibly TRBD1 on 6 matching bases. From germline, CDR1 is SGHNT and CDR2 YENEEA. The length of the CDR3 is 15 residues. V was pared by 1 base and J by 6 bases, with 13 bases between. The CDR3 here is CASSLAGTQGNEQFF. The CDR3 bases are TGTGCCAGCAGCTTAGCTGGGACACAGGGCAATGAGCAGTTCTTC.

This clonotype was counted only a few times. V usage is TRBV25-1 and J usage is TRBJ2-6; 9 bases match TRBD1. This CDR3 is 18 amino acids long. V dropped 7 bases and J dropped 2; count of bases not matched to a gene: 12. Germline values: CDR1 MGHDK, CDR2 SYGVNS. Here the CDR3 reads CASTPTGGHSTGANVLTF. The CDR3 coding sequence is TGTGCCAGCACCCCGACAGGGGGTCATAGCACTGGGGCCAACGTCCTGACTTTC.

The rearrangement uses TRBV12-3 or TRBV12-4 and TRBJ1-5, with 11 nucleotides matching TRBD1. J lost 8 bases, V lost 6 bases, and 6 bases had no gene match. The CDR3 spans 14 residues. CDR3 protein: CASRVGQGGEPQHF. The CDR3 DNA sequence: TGTGCCAGCAGGGTGGGACAGGGGGGAGAGCCCCAGCATTTT.

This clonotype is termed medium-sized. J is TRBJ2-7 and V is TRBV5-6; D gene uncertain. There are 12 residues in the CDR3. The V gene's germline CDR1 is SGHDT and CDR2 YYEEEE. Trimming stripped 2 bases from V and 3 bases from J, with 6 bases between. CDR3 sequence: CASSLRVYEQYF. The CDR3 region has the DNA TGTGCCAGCAGCTTAAGGGTCTACGAGCAGTACTTC.

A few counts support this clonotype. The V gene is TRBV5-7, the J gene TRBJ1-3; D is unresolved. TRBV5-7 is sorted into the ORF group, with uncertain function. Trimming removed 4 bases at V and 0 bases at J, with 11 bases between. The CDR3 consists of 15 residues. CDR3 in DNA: TGTGCCAGCAGCATCTTCGGCCCCTCTGGAAACACCATATATTTT. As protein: CASSIFGPSGNTIYF.

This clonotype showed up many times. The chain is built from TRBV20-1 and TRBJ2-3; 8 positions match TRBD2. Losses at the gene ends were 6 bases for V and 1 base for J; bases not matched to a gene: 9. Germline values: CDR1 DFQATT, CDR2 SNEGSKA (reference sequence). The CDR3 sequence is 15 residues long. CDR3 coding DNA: TGCAGTGCCCTCTTTGCGGGGGGCGGCACAGATACGCAGTATTTT. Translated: CSALFAGGGTDTQYF.

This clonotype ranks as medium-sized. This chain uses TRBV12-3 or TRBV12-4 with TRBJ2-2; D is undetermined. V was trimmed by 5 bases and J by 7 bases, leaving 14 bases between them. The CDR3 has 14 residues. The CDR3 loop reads CASSLVWGDGELFF. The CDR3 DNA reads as TGTGCCAGCAGTCTGGTCTGGGGTGACGGGGAGCTGTTTTTT.

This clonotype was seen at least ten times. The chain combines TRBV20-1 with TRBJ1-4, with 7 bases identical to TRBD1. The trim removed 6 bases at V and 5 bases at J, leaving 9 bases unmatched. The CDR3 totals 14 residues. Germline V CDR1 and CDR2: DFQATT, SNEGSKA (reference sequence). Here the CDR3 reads CSARPGTVNEKLFF. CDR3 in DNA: TGCAGTGCGCGCCCCGGGACAGTCAATGAAAAACTGTTTTTT.

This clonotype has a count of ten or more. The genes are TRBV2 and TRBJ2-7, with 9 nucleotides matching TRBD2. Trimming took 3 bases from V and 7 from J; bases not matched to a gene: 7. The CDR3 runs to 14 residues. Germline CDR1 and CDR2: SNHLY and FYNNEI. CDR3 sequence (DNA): TGTGCCAGCAGTGAGGCTAGCGGGACTGGAGAGCAGTACTTC. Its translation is CASSEASGTGEQYF.

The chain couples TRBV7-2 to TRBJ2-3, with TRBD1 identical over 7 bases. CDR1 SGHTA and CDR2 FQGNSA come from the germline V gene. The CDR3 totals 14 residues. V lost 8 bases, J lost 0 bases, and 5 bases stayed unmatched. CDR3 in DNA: TGTGCCAGCCGACAGGGAAGTAGCACAGATACGCAGTATTTT. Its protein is CASRQGSSTDTQYF.

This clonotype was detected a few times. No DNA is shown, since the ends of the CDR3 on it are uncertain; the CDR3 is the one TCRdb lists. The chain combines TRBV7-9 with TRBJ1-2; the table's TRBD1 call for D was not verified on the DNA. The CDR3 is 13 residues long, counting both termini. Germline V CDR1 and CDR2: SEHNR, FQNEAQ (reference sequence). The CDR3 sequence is CASSSAVGTGITF.

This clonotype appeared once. CDR3 loop: CSVDPPASGPPGTEAFF. The DNA of the CDR3 is TGCAGCGTGGATCCCCCCGCGTCAGGGCCTCCCGGGACTGAAGCTTTCTTT. The chain is built from TRBV29-1 and TRBJ1-1, with D possibly TRBD1 on 5 matching bases. Trimming pared 6 bases from V and 5 bases from J, leaving 28 bases between. This CDR3 has 17 residues. CDR1 SQVTM and CDR2 ANQGSEA come from the germline V gene. The whole variable domain, remainder taken from reference TRBV29-1 and TRBJ1-1, is SAVISQKPSRDICQRGTSLTIQCQVDSQVTMMFWYRQQPGQSLTLIATANQGSEATYESGFVIDKFPISRPNLTFSTLTVSNMSPEDSSIYLCSVDPPASGPPGTEAFFGQGTRLTVV.

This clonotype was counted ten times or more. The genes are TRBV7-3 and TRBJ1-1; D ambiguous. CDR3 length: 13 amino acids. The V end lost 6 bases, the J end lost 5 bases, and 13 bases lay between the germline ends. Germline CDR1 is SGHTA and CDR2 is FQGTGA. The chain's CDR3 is CASSFAPKTEAFF. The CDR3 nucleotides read TGTGCCAGCAGTTTCGCCCCGAAGACTGAAGCTTTCTTT.

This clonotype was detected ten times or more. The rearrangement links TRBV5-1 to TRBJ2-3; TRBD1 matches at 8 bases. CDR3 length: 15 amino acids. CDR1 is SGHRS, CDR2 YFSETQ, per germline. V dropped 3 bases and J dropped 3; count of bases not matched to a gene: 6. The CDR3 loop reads CASSSPGQVTDTQYF. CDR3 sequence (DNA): TGCGCCAGCAGCTCGCCGGGACAGGTGACAGATACGCAGTATTTT. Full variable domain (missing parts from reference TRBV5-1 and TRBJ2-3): KAGVTQTPRYLIKTRGQQVTLSCSPISGHRSVSWYQQTPGQGLQFLFEYFSETQRNKGNFPGRFSGRQFSNSRSEMNVSTLELGDSALYLCASSSPGQVTDTQYFGPGTRLTVL.